These 18 T cell receptor beta chains were sequenced from one sample in a study of shared clonotypes between healthy human individuals. Clones were read by immunoSEQ multiplex PCR, and TCRdb kept only the in-frame ones, dropping some. The table lists roughly 1.4 million clones, approximately 98.5% of them singletons. Sequencing was carried out using naive CD4+ T cells sorted from blood. Subset: CD45RA+ positively selected. Receptors were obtained from a man aged 25 to 45 in good health.

The chain combines TRBV28 with TRBJ1-5, with 7 bases identical to TRBD1. Germline assignment: CDR1 MDHEN and CDR2 SYDVKM. This CDR3 spans 15 amino acids. Losses at the gene ends were 6 bases for V and 3 bases for J; bases not matched to a gene: 8. This chain's CDR3 is CASSRGTVPNQPQHF. Here the CDR3 DNA reads TGTGCCAGCAGCCGGGGGACAGTCCCCAATCAGCCCCAGCATTTT.

This clone was seen only once. This sequence joins TRBV5-1 and TRBJ1-5; tentative D call: TRBD1 (5 bases). The germline gives CDR1 SGHRS, CDR2 YFSETQ. The CDR3 spans 14 residues. V was trimmed by 0 bases and J by 6 bases, leaving 10 bases between them. CDR3 in DNA: TGCGCCAGCAGCTTGGCCTATGGGGCTCAGCCCCAGCATTTT. The encoded protein is CASSLAYGAQPQHF.

The V and J genes are TRBV5-1 and TRBJ2-3; D assignment may be TRBD1 or TRBD2 (5 bases each). The CDR3 is 13 residues long. Germline loops: CDR1 SGHRS, CDR2 YFSETQ. Trimming removed 5 bases at V and 6 bases at J, with 13 bases between. CDR3 in DNA: TGCGCCAGCAGAACCGGGACGGGCGATACGCAGTATTTT. Its translation: CASRTGTGDTQYF.

The genes are TRBV27 and TRBJ1-1; possibly TRBD1 for D (6 bases). CDR3 length: 14 residues. Germline V lookup: CDR1 MNHEY, CDR2 SMNVEV (reference sequence). Trimming took off 6 bases at V and 3 bases at J, with 14 bases between the two ends. Here the CDR3 reads CASRYIRQDTEAFF. Here the CDR3 DNA reads TGTGCCAGCAGGTACATTCGACAGGACACTGAAGCTTTCTTT.

The V call is TRBV4-1, the J call TRBJ2-1, with D perhaps TRBD1 (7 bases). CDR3 length equals 16 residues. Trimming cost V 8 bases and J 14 bases, with 31 bases left between them. Germline-derived CDR1 and CDR2 are MGHRA and YSYEKL. CDR3 residues: CASQQQGPTGRRSKFF. The DNA for the CDR3 is TGCGCCAGCCAACAACAAGGTCCGACAGGGAGGAGGAGCAAGTTCTTC.

The chain links TRBV5-1 to TRBJ2-1; D is undetermined. V lost 3 bases to trimming and J lost 4 bases, with 11 bases between them. In germline, CDR1 is SGHRS, CDR2 YFSETQ. The CDR3 covers 14 residues. The CDR3 region is CASSSEAWYNEQFF. The CDR3 nucleotides read TGCGCCAGCAGCTCAGAGGCCTGGTACAATGAGCAGTTCTTC.

J is TRBJ2-7 and V is TRBV10-2, with D uncertain. Germline assignment: CDR1 WSHSY and CDR2 SAAADI. The ends were cut back, 4 bases at V and 3 bases at J, with 10 bases in the middle. The CDR3 is made up of 13 amino acids. The CDR3 DNA is TGCGCCAGCAGTGTTCTTGGTAGCTACGAGCAGTACTTC. Translating gives CASSVLGSYEQYF.

This chain connects TRBV29-1 to TRBJ2-5; TRBD2 matches 8 bases. Trimming at V came to 4 bases and at J to 0 bases, leaving 1 base not matched to a gene. Germline V CDR1 and CDR2: SQVTM, ANQGSEA. The CDR3 spans 13 residues. As DNA, the CDR3 is TGCAGCGTTGTAGCGGGGAACCAAGAGACCCAGTACTTC. It translates to CSVVAGNQETQYF. Full variable domain (outside the CDR3, taken from reference TRBV29-1 and TRBJ2-5): SAVISQKPSRDICQRGTSLTIQCQVDSQVTMMFWYRQQPGQSLTLIATANQGSEATYESGFVIDKFPISRPNLTFSTLTVSNMSPEDSSIYLCSVVAGNQETQYFGPGTRLLVL.

The chain carries TRBV18 and TRBJ2-2; D unresolved. Germline V lookup: CDR1 KGHSH, CDR2 LQKENI. Trimming cost V 3 bases and J 8 bases, with 7 bases left between them. The CDR3 runs to 12 residues. The chain's CDR3 is CASSPPDGELFF. The CDR3 DNA is TGTGCCAGCTCACCGCCAGATGGGGAGCTGTTTTTT.

This chain joins TRBV5-5 and TRBJ1-5; D is perhaps TRBD1 (5 bases). This CDR3 has 13 residues. Germline CDR1 reads SGHKS; CDR2 reads YYEKEE (reference sequence). V lost 4 bases and J 9 bases, leaving 14 bases between the germline ends. The DNA of the CDR3 is TGTGCCAGCAGCGGGGACGGATTTGGGCCCCAGCATTTT. Residues: CASSGDGFGPQHF.

About this clone: The same CDR3 is also encoded by other DNA sequences in this sample. The genes are TRBV28 and TRBJ2-7, with a tentative D call TRBD2 (6 bases). Germline V CDR1 and CDR2: MDHEN, SYDVKM. The V end lost 5 bases, the J end lost 4 bases, and 15 bases lay between the germline ends. This CDR3 has 14 amino acids. Here the CDR3 DNA reads TGTGCCAGCAGTCCCCCCGGGAGTAGTTACGAGCAGTACTTC. Protein: CASSPPGSSYEQYF.

The chain uses TRBV28 and TRBJ2-3; no clear D. This CDR3 contains 16 residues. V lost 2 bases and J 5 bases, leaving 17 bases between the germline ends. Germline CDR1 and CDR2: MDHEN and SYDVKM. The CDR3 nucleotides read TGTGCCAGCAGTTTAGTACAACCAATTAACAAAGATACGCAGTATTTT. Encoded protein: CASSLVQPINKDTQYF.

The rearrangement uses TRBV18 and TRBJ2-7; D is tentatively TRBD1 or TRBD2 (5 bases each). Trimming took 2 bases from V and 6 from J, leaving 17 bases between them. The length of the CDR3 is 15 residues. Per the germline V gene, CDR1 is KGHSH and CDR2 is LQKENI. CDR3 DNA sequence: TGTGCCAGCTCACCAGAACAGTCCTCTGGGGGCGAGCAGTACTTC. Protein sequence: CASSPEQSSGGEQYF.

This clone has only one observation. This chain joins TRBV28 and TRBJ2-7; tentative D call: TRBD1 (6 bases). This CDR3 contains 17 residues. Trimming stripped 6 bases from V and 5 bases from J, with 26 bases between. Germline CDR1 reads MDHEN; CDR2 reads SYDVKM. In DNA form, the CDR3 reads TGTGCCAGCAGAAGGCCTATCCACAGGGCCCAGGTCCACGAGCAGTACTTC. Amino acids: CASRRPIHRAQVHEQYF. The full variable domain, rest sourced from reference TRBV28 and TRBJ2-7, is DVKVTQSSRYLVKRTGEKVFLECVQDMDHENMFWYRQDPGLGLRLIYFSYDVKMKEKGDIPEGYSVSREKKERFSLILESASTNQTSMYLCASRRPIHRAQVHEQYFGPGTRLTVT.

This chain connects TRBV4-2 to TRBJ1-2, with D unresolved. Germline CDR1 reads LGHNA; CDR2 reads YNFKEQ. V was cut by 0 bases and J by 2 bases, with 10 bases left in between. CDR3 length equals 15 residues. In DNA form, the CDR3 reads TGTGCCAGCAGCCAAGATCCGCTGGACAACTATGGCTACACCTTC. It yields the protein CASSQDPLDNYGYTF.

The chain uses TRBV10-1 and TRBJ2-7; 7 nucleotides match TRBD1. Trimming cost V 2 bases and J 3 bases; bases outside gene matches: 1. CDR3 length equals 13 residues. Germline V gene lookup returns CDR1 WNHNN and CDR2 SYGVQD (reference sequence). CDR3 region: CASSENRGYEQYF. The CDR3 coding sequence is TGCGCCAGCAGTGAGAACAGGGGCTACGAGCAGTACTTC.

The chain couples TRBV7-2 to TRBJ2-3; the D gene could be TRBD1 or TRBD2 (5 bases each). This CDR3 spans 18 amino acids. Germline CDR1 and CDR2: SGHTA and FQGNSA. V lost 4 bases, J lost 2 bases, and 22 bases lay in between. CDR3 protein: CASSSGRGGWGYTDTQYF. DNA of the CDR3: TGTGCCAGCAGCTCCGGCCGGGGCGGGTGGGGCTACACAGATACGCAGTATTTT.

The rearrangement joins TRBV5-1 to TRBJ2-2, with 9 bases lining up with TRBD1. Trimming at V came to 4 bases and at J to 6 bases, leaving 7 bases not matched to a gene. CDR1 SGHRS and CDR2 YFSETQ come from the germline V gene. The CDR3 has 15 residues. This chain's CDR3 is CASSRDRASAGELFF. The CDR3 coding sequence is TGCGCCAGCAGCAGGGACAGGGCGAGCGCCGGGGAGCTGTTTTTT.